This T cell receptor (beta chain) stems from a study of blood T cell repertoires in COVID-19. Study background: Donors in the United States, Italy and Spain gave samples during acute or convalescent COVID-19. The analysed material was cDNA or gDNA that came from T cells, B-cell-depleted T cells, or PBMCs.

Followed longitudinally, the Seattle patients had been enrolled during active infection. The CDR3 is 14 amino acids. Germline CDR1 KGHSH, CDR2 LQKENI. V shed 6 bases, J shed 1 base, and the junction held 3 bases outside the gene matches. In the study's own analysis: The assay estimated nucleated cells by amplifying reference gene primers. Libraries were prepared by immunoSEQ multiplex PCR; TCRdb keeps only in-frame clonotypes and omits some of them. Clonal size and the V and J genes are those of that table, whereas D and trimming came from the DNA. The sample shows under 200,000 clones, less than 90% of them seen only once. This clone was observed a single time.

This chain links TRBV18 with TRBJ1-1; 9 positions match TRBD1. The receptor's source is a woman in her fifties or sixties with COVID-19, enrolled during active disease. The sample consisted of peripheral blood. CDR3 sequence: CASSGQGGNTEAFF. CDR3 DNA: TGTGCCAGCTCGGGACAGGGTGGGAACACTGAAGCTTTCTTT.